This T cell receptor beta chain emerged from a study of shared clonotypes between healthy human individuals. The overall study: In total, the donors were two women and a few men aged 18 to 49. Whole-study results and caveats: Richness estimates generally favored naive over memory subsets.

The investigators split CD4+ cells into a CD45RA+ naive subset and a CD45RA-negative memory subset. The protocol was immunoSEQ multiplex PCR, while the TCRdb copy is restricted to in-frame clones and leaves out a portion. The table lists around 1.5 million clones, nearly 99% of them singletons. CDR3 size: 16 residues. Germline V lookup: CDR1 SEHNR, CDR2 FQNEAQ (reference sequence). Trimming pared 5 bases from V and 2 bases from J, leaving 18 bases between. Notes on this clone: Its antigen remains unknown.

The chain carries TRBV7-9 and TRBJ1-2; tentatively, D is TRBD1 (6 bases). Sequencing was carried out using naive CD4+ T cells sorted from blood. The subset is: CD45RA+ positively selected. The sequence was obtained from a man younger than 45 in good health. The CDR3 DNA follows: TGTGCCAGCAGCGAAATGGGGGACACTGCGAACTATGGCTACACCTTC. It translates to CASSEMGDTANYGYTF.